Listed below are T cell receptor beta chains from one sample, sequenced in a study of post-analysis software for immune sequencing data. MiXCR was run by TCRdb on the PCR reads, yielding one entry per CDR3 protein. The top ten clones hold around 10% of a sample with roughly 670,000 distinct CDR3 sequences, 55% to 60% of them seen once. The sequencing sample was made of blood. The receptors come from a girl aged 2-9 years with multiple sclerosis. Both conserved end residues are part of each CDR3. The D gene is left open where the match is weak. The listing skips clone size in some rows; elsewhere it reads once, few, many or a size class.

V: TRBV5-1; length: 15; J: TRBJ2-3; size: few; D: TRBD2; CDR3: CASSDGAGVTDTQYF; DNA: TGCGCCAGCAGTGACGGAGCGGGGGTCACAGATACGCAGTATTTT
V: TRBV12-3/TRBV12-4; length: 14; J: TRBJ1-2; size: -; D: TRBD1; CDR3: CASSSATGDYGYTF; DNA: TGTGCCAGCAGTTCCGCGACAGGGGACTATGGCTACACCTTC
V: TRBV6-5; length: 14; J: TRBJ1-6; size: -; D: -; CDR3: CASSYAWGDSPLHF; DNA: TGTGCCAGCAGTTACGCATGGGGGGATTCACCCCTCCACTTT
V: TRBV27; length: 15; J: TRBJ1-1; size: -; D: -; CDR3: CASSLTWQGGTEAFF; DNA: TGTGCCAGCAGTTTAACTTGGCAGGGCGGCACTGAAGCTTTCTTT
V: TRBV15; length: 15; J: TRBJ2-1; size: -; D: TRBD2; CDR3: CATSREAGGPAEQFF; DNA: TGTGCCACCAGCAGAGAAGCGGGGGGGCCAGCTGAGCAGTTCTTC
V: TRBV7-3; length: 14; J: TRBJ2-5; size: few; D: -; CDR3: CASSRGGVGETQYF; DNA: TGTGCCAGCAGCCGCGGGGGCGTCGGAGAGACCCAGTACTTC
V: TRBV5-1; length: 14; J: TRBJ2-5; size: -; D: -; CDR3: CASSDRDIGETQYF; DNA: TGCGCCAGCAGCGACCGGGATATCGGGGAGACCCAGTACTTC
V: TRBV29-1; length: 15; J: TRBJ2-3; size: -; D: TRBD2; CDR3: CSVALAGGRTDTQYF; DNA: TGCAGCGTTGCACTAGCGGGGGGGCGCACAGATACGCAGTATTTT
V: TRBV20-1; length: 14; J: TRBJ2-7; size: few; D: TRBD1; CDR3: CSARVDRGSYEQYF; DNA: TGCAGTGCTAGAGTTGACAGGGGGAGCTACGAGCAGTACTTC
V: TRBV6-5; length: 13; J: TRBJ1-2; size: few; D: TRBD1; CDR3: CATRKGGAGGYTF; DNA: TGTGCCACCCGGAAAGGGGGCGCGGGTGGCTACACCTTC
V: TRBV5-6; length: 19; J: TRBJ2-3; size: -; D: TRBD2; CDR3: CASSLPSPLAGGKTDTQYF; DNA: TGTGCCAGCAGCTTGCCCTCGCCACTAGCGGGAGGAAAGACAGATACGCAGTATTTT
V: TRBV20-1; length: 16; J: TRBJ1-4; size: few; D: -; CDR3: CSAGAPGSTTNEKLFF; DNA: TGCAGTGCTGGAGCACCGGGATCTACAACTAATGAAAAACTGTTTTTT
V: TRBV7-9; length: 15; J: TRBJ1-1; size: once; D: TRBD1; CDR3: CASSLLQGANTEAFF; DNA: TGTGCTAGCAGCTTGCTACAGGGGGCGAACACTGAAGCTTTCTTT
V: TRBV20-1; length: 12; J: TRBJ1-1; size: -; D: -; CDR3: CSARGSGTEAFF; DNA: TGCAGTGCTAGAGGTAGTGGCACTGAAGCTTTCTTT
V: TRBV6-1; length: 15; J: TRBJ1-5; size: -; D: TRBD1; CDR3: CASSDPAGGNQPQHF; DNA: TGTGCCAGCAGTGATCCTGCAGGGGGAAATCAGCCCCAGCATTTT
V: TRBV4-3; length: 15; J: TRBJ2-3; size: -; D: -; CDR3: CASSQGGPDTDTQYF; DNA: TGCGCCAGCAGCCAAGGGGGACCGGACACAGATACGCAGTATTTT
V: TRBV5-6; length: 14; J: TRBJ2-5; size: -; D: -; CDR3: CASSFWGSEETQYF; DNA: TGTGCCAGCAGCTTCTGGGGTAGTGAGGAGACCCAGTACTTC